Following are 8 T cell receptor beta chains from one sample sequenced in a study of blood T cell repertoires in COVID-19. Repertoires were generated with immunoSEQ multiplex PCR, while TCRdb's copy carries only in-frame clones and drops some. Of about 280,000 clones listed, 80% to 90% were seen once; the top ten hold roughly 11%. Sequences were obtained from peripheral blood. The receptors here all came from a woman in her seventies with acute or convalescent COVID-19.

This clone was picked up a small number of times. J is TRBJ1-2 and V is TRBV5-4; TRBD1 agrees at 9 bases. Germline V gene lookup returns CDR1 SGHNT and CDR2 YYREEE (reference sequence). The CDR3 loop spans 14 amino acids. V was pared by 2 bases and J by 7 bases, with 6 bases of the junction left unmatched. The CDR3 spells CASSFQDRGGGYTF. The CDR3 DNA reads TGTGCCAGCAGCTTCCAGGACAGGGGAGGTGGCTACACCTTC.

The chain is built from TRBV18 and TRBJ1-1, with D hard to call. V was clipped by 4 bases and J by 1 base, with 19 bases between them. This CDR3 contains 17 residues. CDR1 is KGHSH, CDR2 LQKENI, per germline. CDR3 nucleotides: TGTGCCAGCTCACAAAACCTAGGCGGGTCGACGAACACTGAAGCTTTCTTT. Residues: CASSQNLGGSTNTEAFF.

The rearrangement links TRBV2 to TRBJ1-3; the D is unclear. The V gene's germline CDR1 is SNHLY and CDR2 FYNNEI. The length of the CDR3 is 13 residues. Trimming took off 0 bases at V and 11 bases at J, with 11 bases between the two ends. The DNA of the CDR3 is TGTGCCAGCAGTGAAGCACAGTCCCTACCCATATATTTT. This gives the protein CASSEAQSLPIYF.

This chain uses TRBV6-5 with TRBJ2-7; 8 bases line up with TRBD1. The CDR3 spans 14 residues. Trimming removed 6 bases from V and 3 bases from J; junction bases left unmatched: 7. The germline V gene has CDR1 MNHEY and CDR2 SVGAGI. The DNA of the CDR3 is TGTGCCAGCAGACGGGACAGGAGGGGCTACGAGCAGTACTTC. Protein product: CASRRDRRGYEQYF.

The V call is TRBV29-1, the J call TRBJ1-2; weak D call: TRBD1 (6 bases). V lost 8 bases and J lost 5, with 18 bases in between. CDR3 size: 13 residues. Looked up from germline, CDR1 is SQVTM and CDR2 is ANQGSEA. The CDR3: CSPRGRTEYGYTF. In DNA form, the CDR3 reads TGCAGCCCCAGGGGTAGGACAGAATATGGCTACACCTTC.

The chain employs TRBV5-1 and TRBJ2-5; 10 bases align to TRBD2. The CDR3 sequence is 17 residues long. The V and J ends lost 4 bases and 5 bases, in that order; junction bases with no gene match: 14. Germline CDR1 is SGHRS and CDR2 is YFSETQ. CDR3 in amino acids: CASSLSSSGGAGETQYF. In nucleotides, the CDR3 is TGCGCCAGCAGCCTGTCGTCGAGCGGGGGGGCCGGGGAGACCCAGTACTTC.

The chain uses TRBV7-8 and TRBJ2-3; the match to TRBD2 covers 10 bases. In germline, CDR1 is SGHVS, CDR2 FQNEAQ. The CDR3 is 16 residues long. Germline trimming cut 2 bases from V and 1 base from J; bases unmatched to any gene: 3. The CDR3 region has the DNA TGTGCCAGCAGCTTATCTAGCGGGGGCCGCACAGATACGCAGTATTTT. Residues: CASSLSSGGRTDTQYF.

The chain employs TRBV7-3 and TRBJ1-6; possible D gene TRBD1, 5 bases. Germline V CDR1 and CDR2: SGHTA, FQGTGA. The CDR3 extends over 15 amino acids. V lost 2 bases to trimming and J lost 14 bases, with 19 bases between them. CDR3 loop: CASSLQGTGDETLHF. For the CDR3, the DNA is TGTGCCAGCAGCTTACAAGGGACGGGAGATGAGACCCTCCACTTT. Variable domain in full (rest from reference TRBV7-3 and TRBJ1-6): GAGVSQTPSNKVTEKGKYVELRCDPISGHTALYWYRQSLGQGPEFLIYFQGTGAADDSGLPNDRFFAVRPEGSVSTLKIQRTERGDSAVYLCASSLQGTGDETLHFGNGTRLTVT.